This is a list of T cell receptor beta chains from one sample in a study of shared clonotypes between healthy human individuals. Assay used: immunoSEQ multiplex PCR; TCRdb lists only in-frame clones, some missing. The table includes 760,000 or so clones, about 96% detected once. Sequencing input: naive CD8+ T cells sorted from blood. These receptors all come from a man younger than 40 in good health. CDR3s include the opening cysteine and the closing phenylalanine or tryptophan. D genes are given only for firm matches. Size values are once, few and many counts, or a class for expanded clones, and some rows have none.

cdr3_aa: CASRDSGQSYEQYF; cdr3_nt: TGTGCCAGCAGGGACTCAGGACAATCCTACGAGCAGTACTTC; d_call: -; v_call: TRBV28; j_call: TRBJ2-7; clone_size: -; cdr3_length: 14
cdr3_aa: CASSQEATDTQYF; cdr3_nt: TGCGCCAGCAGCCAAGAGGCGACAGATACGCAGTATTTT; d_call: -; v_call: TRBV4-3; j_call: TRBJ2-3; clone_size: -; cdr3_length: 13
cdr3_aa: CASSGQTGAGNTGELFF; cdr3_nt: TGTGCCAGCAGCGGCCAGACAGGGGCTGGGAACACCGGGGAGCTGTTTTTT; d_call: TRBD1; v_call: TRBV9; j_call: TRBJ2-2; clone_size: -; cdr3_length: 17
cdr3_aa: CASGPGGYPSYEQYF; cdr3_nt: TGTGCCAGCGGTCCGGGGGGGTACCCCTCCTACGAGCAGTACTTC; d_call: TRBD2; v_call: TRBV27; j_call: TRBJ2-7; clone_size: -; cdr3_length: 15
cdr3_aa: CASSLTGAEQYF; cdr3_nt: TGTGCCAGCAGCTTGACAGGGGCCGAGCAGTACTTC; d_call: TRBD1; v_call: TRBV7-9; j_call: TRBJ2-7; clone_size: once; cdr3_length: 12
cdr3_aa: CASSGPAGEQYF; cdr3_nt: TGTGCCAGCTCGGGTCCGGCGGGCGAGCAGTACTTC; d_call: -; v_call: TRBV18; j_call: TRBJ2-7; clone_size: -; cdr3_length: 12
cdr3_aa: CASSLDRYVQETQYF; cdr3_nt: TGTGCCAGCAGCTTAGATAGATACGTCCAAGAGACCCAGTACTTC; d_call: -; v_call: TRBV7-6; j_call: TRBJ2-5; clone_size: once; cdr3_length: 15
cdr3_aa: CSVEQLAGGSEQFF; cdr3_nt: TGCAGCGTTGAACAACTAGCGGGAGGGAGTGAGCAGTTCTTC; d_call: TRBD2; v_call: TRBV29-1; j_call: TRBJ2-1; clone_size: -; cdr3_length: 14
cdr3_aa: CASSKVQRPNSSYEQYF; cdr3_nt: TGTGCCAGCAGCAAAGTGCAGAGGCCAAACAGCTCCTACGAGCAGTACTTC; d_call: -; v_call: TRBV21-1; j_call: TRBJ2-7; clone_size: -; cdr3_length: 17
cdr3_aa: CASSGRLAGGANTGELFF; cdr3_nt: TGTGCCAGCAGCGGCAGACTAGCGGGAGGCGCGAACACCGGGGAGCTGTTTTTT; d_call: TRBD2; v_call: TRBV11-3; j_call: TRBJ2-2; clone_size: -; cdr3_length: 18
cdr3_aa: CASTPGGLGHEQYF; cdr3_nt: TGTGCCAGTACCCCGGGAGGGCTTGGCCACGAGCAGTACTTC; d_call: TRBD2; v_call: TRBV19; j_call: TRBJ2-7; clone_size: few; cdr3_length: 14
cdr3_aa: CASSLRGSTYEQYF; cdr3_nt: TGTGCCAGCAGCTTACGAGGGAGTACGTACGAGCAGTACTTC; d_call: -; v_call: TRBV5-4; j_call: TRBJ2-7; clone_size: -; cdr3_length: 14
cdr3_aa: CASSPRLAGRYEQYF; cdr3_nt: TGTGCCAGCAGTCCCCGACTAGCGGGACGGTACGAGCAGTACTTC; d_call: TRBD2; v_call: TRBV27; j_call: TRBJ2-7; clone_size: -; cdr3_length: 15
cdr3_aa: CSVVWTAKYEQYF; cdr3_nt: TGCAGCGTTGTTTGGACGGCTAAGTACGAGCAGTACTTC; d_call: -; v_call: TRBV29-1; j_call: TRBJ2-7; clone_size: -; cdr3_length: 13
cdr3_aa: CASSDYSGTGAEQYF; cdr3_nt: TGTGCCAGCAGTGACTATTCCGGGACAGGGGCCGAGCAGTACTTC; d_call: TRBD1; v_call: TRBV11-2; j_call: TRBJ2-7; clone_size: -; cdr3_length: 15
cdr3_aa: CASWTYSGVNEQFF; cdr3_nt: TGCGCCAGCTGGACGTACAGCGGGGTCAATGAGCAGTTCTTC; d_call: TRBD2; v_call: TRBV10-2; j_call: TRBJ2-1; clone_size: -; cdr3_length: 14
cdr3_aa: CASSYWAAGGPNEQFF; cdr3_nt: TGTGCCAGCAGCTATTGGGCAGCGGGAGGGCCGAATGAGCAGTTCTTC; d_call: TRBD2; v_call: TRBV14; j_call: TRBJ2-1; clone_size: -; cdr3_length: 16
cdr3_aa: CALWGENEKLFF; cdr3_nt: TGTGCCCTGTGGGGCGAGAACGAAAAACTGTTTTTT; d_call: -; v_call: TRBV7-9; j_call: TRBJ1-4; clone_size: -; cdr3_length: 12
cdr3_aa: CASSLDWGRGMGTQETQYF; cdr3_nt: TGCGCCAGCAGCCTCGATTGGGGTAGGGGAATGGGGACCCAAGAGACCCAGTACTTC; d_call: -; v_call: TRBV4-1; j_call: TRBJ2-5; clone_size: -; cdr3_length: 19
cdr3_aa: CASTLGRELFF; cdr3_nt: TGTGCCAGCACGTTAGGAAGGGAGCTGTTTTTT; d_call: -; v_call: TRBV5-6; j_call: TRBJ2-2; clone_size: -; cdr3_length: 11
cdr3_aa: CASSSSDSYEQYF; cdr3_nt: TGTGCCAGCAGTTCCAGCGATTCCTACGAGCAGTACTTC; d_call: -; v_call: TRBV27; j_call: TRBJ2-7; clone_size: once; cdr3_length: 13
cdr3_aa: CASSEWDGYYEQYF; cdr3_nt: TGTGCCAGCAGTGAATGGGACGGCTACTACGAGCAGTACTTC; d_call: -; v_call: TRBV6-1; j_call: TRBJ2-7; clone_size: -; cdr3_length: 14
cdr3_aa: CASSQEAYQPQHF; cdr3_nt: TGCGCCAGCAGCCAGGAGGCTTATCAGCCCCAGCATTTT; d_call: -; v_call: TRBV4-1; j_call: TRBJ1-5; clone_size: -; cdr3_length: 13
cdr3_aa: CSAEEAPDTQYF; cdr3_nt: TGCAGCGCCGAGGAAGCCCCAGATACGCAGTATTTT; d_call: -; v_call: TRBV29-1; j_call: TRBJ2-3; clone_size: -; cdr3_length: 12
cdr3_aa: CASSLPGAAAYNEQFF; cdr3_nt: TGTGCCAGCAGCCTCCCAGGGGCGGCTGCCTACAATGAGCAGTTCTTC; d_call: -; v_call: TRBV7-6; j_call: TRBJ2-1; clone_size: once; cdr3_length: 16
cdr3_aa: CASSQRLTVTSGSHHEQYF; cdr3_nt: TGTGCCAGCTCGCAACGACTTACGGTAACTAGCGGGAGTCACCACGAGCAGTACTTC; d_call: TRBD2; v_call: TRBV28; j_call: TRBJ2-7; clone_size: once; cdr3_length: 19
cdr3_aa: CASSPASYSYNEQFF; cdr3_nt: TGTGCCAGCAGTCCCGCCAGCTACTCCTACAATGAGCAGTTCTTC; d_call: -; v_call: TRBV28; j_call: TRBJ2-1; clone_size: -; cdr3_length: 15
cdr3_aa: CASSSRHLPDTQYF; cdr3_nt: TGTGCCAGCAGCTCAAGACACCTCCCGGATACGCAGTATTTT; d_call: -; v_call: TRBV13; j_call: TRBJ2-3; clone_size: -; cdr3_length: 14
cdr3_aa: CASRTNTGELFF; cdr3_nt: TGTGCCAGCAGAACCAACACCGGGGAGCTGTTTTTT; d_call: -; v_call: TRBV7-3; j_call: TRBJ2-2; clone_size: -; cdr3_length: 12
cdr3_aa: CASSLGYGVYEQYF; cdr3_nt: TGTGCCAGCAGCTTAGGGTACGGGGTCTACGAGCAGTACTTC; d_call: -; v_call: TRBV11-2; j_call: TRBJ2-7; clone_size: -; cdr3_length: 14
cdr3_aa: CASSPDRGNYEQYF; cdr3_nt: TGTGCCAGCAGCCCGGACAGGGGGAACTACGAGCAGTACTTC; d_call: TRBD1; v_call: TRBV7-9; j_call: TRBJ2-7; clone_size: -; cdr3_length: 14
cdr3_aa: CASSQDRSNQPQHF; cdr3_nt: TGCGCCAGCAGCCAAGATAGGAGCAATCAGCCCCAGCATTTT; d_call: -; v_call: TRBV4-3; j_call: TRBJ1-5; clone_size: -; cdr3_length: 14
cdr3_aa: CASSRGQRASDNEQFF; cdr3_nt: TGCGCCAGCAGCCGGGGACAACGCGCTAGCGATAATGAGCAGTTCTTC; d_call: -; v_call: TRBV4-1; j_call: TRBJ2-1; clone_size: -; cdr3_length: 16
cdr3_aa: CASSQNRDRNYEQYF; cdr3_nt: TGCGCCAGCAGCCAAAACCGGGACAGGAACTACGAGCAGTACTTC; d_call: TRBD1; v_call: TRBV4-3; j_call: TRBJ2-7; clone_size: -; cdr3_length: 15
cdr3_aa: CASSPRTSGINEQFF; cdr3_nt: TGTGCCAGCAGTCCACGGACTAGCGGGATCAATGAGCAGTTCTTC; d_call: TRBD2; v_call: TRBV11-3; j_call: TRBJ2-1; clone_size: -; cdr3_length: 15